This T cell receptor (beta chain) is drawn from a study of blood T cell repertoires in COVID-19 (TCRdb year 2020). Broadly, across the study: The collaborator samples originated in the United States, Italy and Spain and spanned the acute and convalescent phases of COVID-19. The prospective study material was composed of cDNA or gDNA derived from T cells, B-cell-depleted T cells, or PBMCs. Deeply sampled blood TCRbeta repertoires from subjects exposed to, actively infected with, or recovered from COVID-19 were included in the dataset. The repertoires were made available in a free public database intended to serve as a resource for research on the immune response to SARS-CoV-2. Samples were obtained from the ongoing ImmuneRACE study (first 160 participants) and from some 1,200 subjects provided by 6 global collaborators. A de-identified subject ID, COVID-19 status, age in years and sex were almost always included in the sample metadata. Where available, HLA class I and class II types were obtained from metadata supplied by the sample provider rather than from assay-based typing. The research as a whole found: How much clinical and demographic metadata was included differed by source and by participant, and the metadata was provided uncurated.

This clone was observed a single time. What antigen it recognizes has not been identified. No base quality information exists; no much larger clone differs at one position. Collaborating institutions collected whole blood in K2EDTA tubes following their own protocols. For TCRbeta analysis, collaborators shipped samples in one of three forms: frozen whole blood, isolated PBMCs, or DNA extracted from either of those sample types. The CDR3 spans 16 residues, from the cysteine through the phenylalanine. Just CDR3 DNA is preserved here, 48 bases in frame from base 1. Clipping removes 3 bases from V and 7 bases from J, with 12 as the unmatched junction base count. CDR1 and CDR2 are read off the germline V gene as SNHLY and FYNNEI. TCRbeta CDR3 regions were amplified from genomic DNA by means of the immunoSEQ Assay, a bias-controlled multiplex PCR. The study's own analysis went as follows. Nucleated cell counts per sample were estimated from amplification of reference gene primers within the assay. To quantify the absolute abundance of each unique TCRbeta CDR3 rearrangement, sequence reads were collapsed and filtered. For each sample, productive Simpson clonality was calculated by taking the square root of Simpson's diversity index across productive rearrangements. TCRdb provides this immuneACCESS table in a form limited to in-frame rearrangements. Some clones are lacking; in checked studies, under half of them reflect an unresolved V gene, and why the rest are absent is not known. The V and J calls and clone size come from that table; D and trimming were worked out from the DNA. Counted in this sample were 50,000 to 60,000 clones; 88% of them appeared once. The biggest ten clones account for 8.5% of the sample.

This receptor was taken from a man in his 60s with active COVID-19. The chain employs TRBV2 and TRBJ2-3; 8 bases in the middle match TRBD2. Sample: peripheral blood. The DNA sequence is given as TGTGCCAGCAGTGAGACCACCGGGACTAGTGTAAATACGCAGTATTTT. This yields the protein CASSETTGTSVNTQYF.